The clone carrying this T cell receptor beta chain was found a few times. Its antigen is undetermined. TCRdb recomputed calls from the 5' RACE reads with MiXCR, one row per CDR3 protein. The sample comprises around 770,000 distinct CDR3 sequences, 10% to 15% of which are singletons, and approximately 0.5% rests with the top ten. This sample was taken from a study of CD8 T cells in ankylosing spondylitis. Study findings and constraints: A motif of under 10 highly homologous TCR beta variants was seen as apparently characteristic of ankylosing spondylitis blood.

The CDR3 loop spans 13 amino acids. Trimming cost V 6 bases and J 3 bases; bases outside gene matches: 4. Sequenced: blood, either unsorted or a sorted T cell fraction (not recorded which). The chain has TRBV12-3 or TRBV12-4 and TRBJ1-1; 7 nucleotides agree with TRBD1. The TCR originated in a male donor with ankylosing spondylitis. The CDR3 nucleotides read TGTGCCAGCAGATATACAGGGGACACTGAAGCTTTCTTT. Protein: CASRYTGDTEAFF.